This is a list of T cell receptor beta chains from one sample in a study of cytomegalovirus exposure and HLA in healthy donors. Generated by immunoSEQ multiplex PCR, the TCRdb table keeps only in-frame clones and is missing some. The sample contains 150,000 to 200,000 clones, 70% to 85% of which appear only once. Sequenced material: PBMCs. All receptors come from a man aged 18 to 30 in good health and CMV-seronegative. Both conserved end residues are part of each CDR3. A clone size is listed for some rows: how often the clone was seen (once, few, many), or a class if it is expanded.

cdr3_length	v_call	clone_size	j_call	cdr3_aa
14	TRBV6-5	-	TRBJ1-4	CASSSTLAIEKLFF
15	TRBV7-8	few	TRBJ1-6	CASSPGGPGLSPLHF
17	TRBV18	-	TRBJ1-2	CASFKSGQGAQNYGYTF
14	TRBV6-1	once	TRBJ1-5	CASRAGTARQPQHF
13	TRBV13	once	TRBJ2-7	CASSPGEGYEQYF
16	TRBV4-2	-	TRBJ2-3	CASSMGSGGFTDTQYF
16	TRBV7-9	few	TRBJ1-1	CASSLAGGVGYTEAFF
18	TRBV7-9	-	TRBJ2-1	CASSSAPGQGANYNEQFF
14	TRBV13	-	-	CASSGRDRGYEQYF
14	TRBV19	once	TRBJ2-5	CASSVNRGLQTQYF
13	TRBV29-1	-	TRBJ1-2	CSVERGTGITYTF
14	TRBV4-1	-	TRBJ1-1	CASSPRDSRTEAFF
15	TRBV5-1	-	TRBJ2-1	CASSFGQGAGGEQFF
14	TRBV6-5	-	TRBJ2-5	CASSQGAGRETQYF
14	TRBV9	few	TRBJ1-1	CASSVRGIDTEAFF
13	TRBV28	-	TRBJ2-7	CASSRLAGGEQYF
16	TRBV5-6	-	TRBJ1-3	CASSFSSGGFGNTIYF
16	TRBV5-1	-	TRBJ2-1	CASSPTIAGGRNEQFF
15	TRBV5-4	few	TRBJ1-1	CASIPGSREVAEAFF
13	TRBV11-1	-	TRBJ2-2	CASSKQGAGELFF
15	TRBV11-2	-	TRBJ2-7	CASSLGRRAVYEQYF
17	TRBV7-2	few	TRBJ1-3	CASSLAGGGATGNTIYF
14	TRBV27	few	TRBJ2-1	CASSLFGTVNEQFF
14	TRBV7-6	-	TRBJ1-1	CASSLWEMNTEAFF
17	TRBV7-9	-	TRBJ1-6	CASSLGHGGGNNSPLHF
16	TRBV7-2	-	TRBJ2-1	CASSLRTSGRANEQFF
15	TRBV13	-	TRBJ2-1	CASSFPSGRGHEQFF
16	TRBV4-2	few	TRBJ1-1	CASRHHEGARYTEAFF
16	TRBV19	-	TRBJ2-2	CASSISPPTGAGELFF
14	TRBV4-2	-	TRBJ2-7	CASSLLAGNYEQYF
17	TRBV7-8	-	TRBJ2-1	CASSLKRTGPSYNEQFF
16	TRBV4-1	-	TRBJ1-2	CASSQEPGQGAVGYTF
12	TRBV10-3	few	-	CAIMAQDYEQYF
15	TRBV28	-	TRBJ1-4	CASSAPGTLNEKLFF
13	TRBV30	-	TRBJ2-2	CAWSVGRTGELFF
16	TRBV9	few	TRBJ1-1	CASSVVPQGATTEAFF
12	TRBV10-3	-	TRBJ1-2	CAISKEARWYTF
16	TRBV5-1	-	TRBJ1-3	CASSPRTPSSGNTIYF
17	TRBV7-9	few	TRBJ2-1	CASSPRYGDNSYNEQFF
15	TRBV4-1	-	TRBJ2-7	CASSHPTSGIYEQYF
13	TRBV5-1	-	TRBJ1-1	CASSLAERGEAFF
15	TRBV30	-	TRBJ2-5	CAWSEGLAPLETQYF
16	TRBV6-1	-	TRBJ1-5	CASSGVRDSSNQPQHF
14	TRBV13	-	TRBJ2-7	CASSSFGLLYERYF
14	TRBV4-3	-	TRBJ1-1	CASSQQRGATEAFF